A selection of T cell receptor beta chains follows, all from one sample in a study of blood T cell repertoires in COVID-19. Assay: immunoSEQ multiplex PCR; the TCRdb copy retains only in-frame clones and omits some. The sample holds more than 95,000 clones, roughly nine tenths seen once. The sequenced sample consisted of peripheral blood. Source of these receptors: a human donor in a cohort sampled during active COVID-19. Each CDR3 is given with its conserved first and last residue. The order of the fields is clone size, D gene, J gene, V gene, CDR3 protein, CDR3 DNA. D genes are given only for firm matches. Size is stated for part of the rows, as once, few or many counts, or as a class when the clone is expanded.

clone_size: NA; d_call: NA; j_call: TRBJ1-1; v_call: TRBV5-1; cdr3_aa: CASSFQGHLNTEAFF; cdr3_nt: TGCGCCAGCAGCTTTCAGGGACACTTGAACACTGAAGCTTTCTTT
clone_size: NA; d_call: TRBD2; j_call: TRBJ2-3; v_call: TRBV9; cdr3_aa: CASSYPSGVTDTQYF; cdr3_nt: TGTGCCAGCAGCTACCCTAGCGGGGTAACAGATACGCAGTATTTT
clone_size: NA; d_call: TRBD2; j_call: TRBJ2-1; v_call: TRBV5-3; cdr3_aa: CARSLQTRTSRDNEQFF; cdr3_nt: TGTGCCAGAAGCTTGCAAACCCGGACTAGCAGAGACAATGAGCAGTTCTTC
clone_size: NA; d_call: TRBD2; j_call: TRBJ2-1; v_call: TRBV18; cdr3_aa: CASSRTGLAGDDEQFF; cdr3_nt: TGTGCCAGCTCACGCACCGGTTTAGCGGGGGACGATGAGCAGTTCTTC
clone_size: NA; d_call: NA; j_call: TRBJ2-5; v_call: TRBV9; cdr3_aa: CASSQGGHGTQYF; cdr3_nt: TGTGCCAGCAGCCAGGGGGGCCATGGGACCCAGTACTTC
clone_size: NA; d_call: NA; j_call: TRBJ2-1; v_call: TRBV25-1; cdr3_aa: CASSGQAGKHPYNNEQFF; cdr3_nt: TGTGCCAGCAGTGGCCAGGCAGGGAAACATCCCTATAACAATGAGCAGTTCTTC
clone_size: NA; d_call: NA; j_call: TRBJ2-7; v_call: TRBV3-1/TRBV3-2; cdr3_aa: CASSQGTRGYEQYF; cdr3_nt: TGTGCCAGCAGCCAAGGTACCCGGGGCTACGAGCAGTACTTC
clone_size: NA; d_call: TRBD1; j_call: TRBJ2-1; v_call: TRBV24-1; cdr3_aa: CATSEGTGLGNEQFF; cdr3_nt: TGTGCCACCAGTGAGGGGACAGGGTTAGGCAATGAGCAGTTCTTC
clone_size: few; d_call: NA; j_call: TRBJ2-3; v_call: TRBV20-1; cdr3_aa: CSASRGDTQYF; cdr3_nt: TGCAGTGCTAGCAGGGGAGATACGCAGTATTTT
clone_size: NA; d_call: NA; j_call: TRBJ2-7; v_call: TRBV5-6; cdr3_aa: CASSWTGQPYEQYF; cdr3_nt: TGTGCCAGCAGCTGGACTGGACAGCCCTACGAGCAGTACTTC
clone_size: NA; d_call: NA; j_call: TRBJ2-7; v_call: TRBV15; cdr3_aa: CATSEAGYEQYF; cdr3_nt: TGTGCCACCAGCGAAGCGGGCTACGAGCAGTACTTC
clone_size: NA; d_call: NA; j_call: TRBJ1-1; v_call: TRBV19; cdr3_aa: CASSDKTGSAEAFF; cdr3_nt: TGTGCCAGTAGCGATAAAACAGGGTCCGCTGAAGCTTTCTTT
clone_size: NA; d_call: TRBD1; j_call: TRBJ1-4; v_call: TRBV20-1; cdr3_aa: CSATEGASNEKLFF; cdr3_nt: TGCAGTGCTACTGAGGGGGCATCTAATGAAAAACTGTTTTTT
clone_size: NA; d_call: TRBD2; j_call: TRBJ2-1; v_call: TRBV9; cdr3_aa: CASSVAGGPVDEQFF; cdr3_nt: TGTGCCAGCAGCGTAGCGGGAGGGCCAGTGGATGAGCAGTTCTTC
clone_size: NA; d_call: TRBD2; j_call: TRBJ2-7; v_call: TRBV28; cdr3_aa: CASSLAGGDSYEQYF; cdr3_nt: TGTGCCAGCAGTTTAGCGGGGGGTGACTCCTACGAGCAGTACTTC
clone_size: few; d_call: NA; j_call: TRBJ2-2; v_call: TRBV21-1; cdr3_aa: CASSKGGQVPHGELFF; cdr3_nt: TGTGCCAGCAGCAAAGGGGGGCAGGTACCACACGGGGAGCTGTTTTTT
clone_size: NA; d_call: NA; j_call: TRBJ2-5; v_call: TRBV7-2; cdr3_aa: CASRTQGLGRETQYF; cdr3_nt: TGTGCCAGCAGAACCCAGGGGCTGGGGCGAGAGACCCAGTACTTC
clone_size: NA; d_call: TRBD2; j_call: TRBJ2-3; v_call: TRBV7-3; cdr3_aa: CASSSSPGTSGGVDTQYF; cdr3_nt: TGTGCCAGCAGCTCGTCCCCCGGGACTAGCGGGGGGGTAGATACGCAGTATTTT
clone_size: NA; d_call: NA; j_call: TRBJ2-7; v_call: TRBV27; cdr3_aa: CASSFPGSSEQYF; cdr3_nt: TGTGCCAGCAGTTTCCCAGGGTCGTCCGAGCAGTACTTC
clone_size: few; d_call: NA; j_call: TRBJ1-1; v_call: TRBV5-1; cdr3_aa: CASSFQMGQNTEAFF; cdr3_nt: TGCGCCAGCAGCTTTCAGATGGGGCAAAACACTGAAGCTTTCTTT
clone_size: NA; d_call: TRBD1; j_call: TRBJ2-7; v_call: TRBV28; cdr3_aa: CASSLPPGQGEYEQYF; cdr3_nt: TGTGCCAGCAGTTTACCCCCGGGACAGGGGGAATACGAGCAGTACTTC
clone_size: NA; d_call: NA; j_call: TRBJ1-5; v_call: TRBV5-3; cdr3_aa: CARDSGGAGNQPQHF; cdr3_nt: TGTGCCAGAGACTCTGGGGGCGCTGGCAATCAGCCCCAGCATTTT
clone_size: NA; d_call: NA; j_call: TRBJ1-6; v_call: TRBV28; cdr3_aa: CASSLDLTGYNSPLHF; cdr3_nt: TGTGCCAGCAGTTTAGATTTGACAGGTTATAATTCACCCCTCCACTTT
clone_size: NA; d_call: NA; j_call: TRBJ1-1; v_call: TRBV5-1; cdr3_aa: CASSLDVGGQNTEAFF; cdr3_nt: TGCGCCAGCAGCTTGGATGTTGGTGGACAGAACACTGAAGCTTTCTTT
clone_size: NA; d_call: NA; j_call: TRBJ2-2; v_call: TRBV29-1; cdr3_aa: CSSGTSNTGELFF; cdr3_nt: TGCAGCTCAGGGACTTCGAACACCGGGGAGCTGTTTTTT
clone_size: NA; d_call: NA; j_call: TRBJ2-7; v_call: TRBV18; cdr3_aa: CASSPPRQSYEQYF; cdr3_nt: TGTGCCAGCTCACCACCGAGGCAGAGCTACGAGCAGTACTTC
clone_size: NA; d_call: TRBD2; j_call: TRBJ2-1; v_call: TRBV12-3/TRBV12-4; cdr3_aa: CASRTSGANEQFF; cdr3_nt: TGTGCCAGCAGGACTAGCGGTGCCAATGAGCAGTTCTTC
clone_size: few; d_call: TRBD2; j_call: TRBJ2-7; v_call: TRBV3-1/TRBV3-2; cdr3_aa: CASSQGGGAVILF; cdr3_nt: TGTGCCAGCAGCCAAGGCGGGGGGGCCGTAATACTCTTC
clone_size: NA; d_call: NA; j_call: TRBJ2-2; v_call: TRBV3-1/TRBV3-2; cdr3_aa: CASSQGSGAPPGELFF; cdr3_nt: TGTGCCAGCAGCCAAGGAAGTGGAGCTCCTCCCGGGGAGCTGTTTTTT
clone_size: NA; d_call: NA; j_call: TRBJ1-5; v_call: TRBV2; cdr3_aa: CASSELGASNQPQHF; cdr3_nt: TGTGCCAGCAGTGAGTTGGGGGCAAGCAATCAGCCCCAGCATTTT
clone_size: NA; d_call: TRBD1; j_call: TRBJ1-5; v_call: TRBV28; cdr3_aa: CASSRSRDRPTRHSNQPQHF; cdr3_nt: TGTGCCAGCAGCCGCTCCAGGGACAGACCTACTCGACATAGCAATCAGCCCCAGCATTTT
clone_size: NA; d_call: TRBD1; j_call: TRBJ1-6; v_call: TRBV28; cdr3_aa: CASSLFGTVASPLHF; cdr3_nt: TGTGCCAGCAGTTTATTCGGGACAGTCGCATCACCCCTCCACTTT
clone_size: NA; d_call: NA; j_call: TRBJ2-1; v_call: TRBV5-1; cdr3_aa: CASSPQTDFYNEQFF; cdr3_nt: TGCGCCAGCAGCCCTCAGACGGACTTCTACAATGAGCAGTTCTTC
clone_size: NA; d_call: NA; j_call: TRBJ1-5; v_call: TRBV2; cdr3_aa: CASSEQWRNQPQHF; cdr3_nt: TGTGCCAGCAGTGAACAGTGGAGGAATCAGCCCCAGCATTTT
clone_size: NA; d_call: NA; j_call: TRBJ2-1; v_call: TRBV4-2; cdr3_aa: CASSPGVVYNEQFF; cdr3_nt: TGTGCCAGCAGCCCAGGGGTGGTCTACAATGAGCAGTTCTTC
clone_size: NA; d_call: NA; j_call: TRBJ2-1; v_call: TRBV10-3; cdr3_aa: CAIRRVDEQFF; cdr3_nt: TGTGCCATCAGGCGTGTCGATGAGCAGTTCTTC
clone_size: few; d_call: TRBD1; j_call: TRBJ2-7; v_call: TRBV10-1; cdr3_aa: CASINQGAWDEQYF; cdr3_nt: TGCGCCAGCATTAATCAGGGGGCATGGGACGAGCAGTACTTC